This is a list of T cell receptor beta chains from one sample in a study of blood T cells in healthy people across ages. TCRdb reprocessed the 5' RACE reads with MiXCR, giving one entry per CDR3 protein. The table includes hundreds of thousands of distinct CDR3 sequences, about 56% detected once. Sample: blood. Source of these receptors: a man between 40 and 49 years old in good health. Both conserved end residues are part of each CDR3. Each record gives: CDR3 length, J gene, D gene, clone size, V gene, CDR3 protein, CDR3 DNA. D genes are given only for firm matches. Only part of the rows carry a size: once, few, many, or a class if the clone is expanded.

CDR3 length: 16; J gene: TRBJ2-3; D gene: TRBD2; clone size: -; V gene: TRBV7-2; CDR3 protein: CASSLALLARTDTQYF; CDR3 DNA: TGTGCCAGCAGCTTAGCGCTACTAGCGCGAACAGATACGCAGTATTTT
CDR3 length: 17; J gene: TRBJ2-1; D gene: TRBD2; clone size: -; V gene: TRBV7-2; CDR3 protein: CASSLTTLAGRFNEQFF; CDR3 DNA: TGTGCCAGCAGCTTGACTACACTAGCGGGGCGGTTCAATGAGCAGTTCTTC
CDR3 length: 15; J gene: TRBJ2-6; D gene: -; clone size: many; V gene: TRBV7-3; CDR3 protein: CASSLFRSGANVLTF; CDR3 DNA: TGTGCCAGCAGCTTATTCCGCTCTGGGGCCAACGTCCTGACTTTC
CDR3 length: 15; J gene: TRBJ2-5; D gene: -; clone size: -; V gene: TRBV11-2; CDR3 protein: CASSSLRGSGETQYF; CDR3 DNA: TGTGCCAGCAGCTCACTCCGGGGATCCGGAGAGACCCAGTACTTC
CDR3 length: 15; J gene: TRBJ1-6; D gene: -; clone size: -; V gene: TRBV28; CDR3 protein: CASSLPGSRGSPLHF; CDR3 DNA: TGTGCCAGCAGTCTACCCGGGTCCCGGGGGTCACCCCTCCACTTT
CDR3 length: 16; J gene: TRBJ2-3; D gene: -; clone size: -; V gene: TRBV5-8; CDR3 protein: CASSLVLQRSTDTQYF; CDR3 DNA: TGTGCCAGCAGCTTGGTACTCCAGCGGAGCACAGATACGCAGTATTTT
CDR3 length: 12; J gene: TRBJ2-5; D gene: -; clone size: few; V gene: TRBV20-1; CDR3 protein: CSVQSVMETQYF; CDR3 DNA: TGCAGTGTCCAGAGCGTTATGGAGACCCAGTACTTC
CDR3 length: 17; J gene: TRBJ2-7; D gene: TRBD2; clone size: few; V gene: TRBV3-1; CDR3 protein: CASSRRKTSGTPYEQYF; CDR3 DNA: TGTGCCAGCAGCCGTCGAAAGACTAGCGGGACCCCCTACGAGCAGTACTTC
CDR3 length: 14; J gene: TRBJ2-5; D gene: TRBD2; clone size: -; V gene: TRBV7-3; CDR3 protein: CASSPGTSGGTQYF; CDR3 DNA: TGTGCCAGCAGCCCGGGGACTAGCGGCGGAACCCAGTACTTC
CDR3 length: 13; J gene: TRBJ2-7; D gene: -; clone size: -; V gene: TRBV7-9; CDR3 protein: CASSLAAQEAGYF; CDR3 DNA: TGTGCCAGCAGCTTAGCGGCGCAGGAGGCTGGGTACTTC
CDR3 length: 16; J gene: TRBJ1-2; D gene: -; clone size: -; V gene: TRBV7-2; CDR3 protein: CASSLDGGGIGYGYTF; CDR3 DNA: TGTGCCAGCAGCTTAGATGGTGGGGGTATTGGCTATGGCTACACCTTC
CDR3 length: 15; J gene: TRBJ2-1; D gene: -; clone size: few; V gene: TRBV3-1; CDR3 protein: CASSQQPGLTYEQFF; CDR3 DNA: TGTGCCAGCAGCCAACAACCGGGACTTACCTATGAGCAGTTCTTC
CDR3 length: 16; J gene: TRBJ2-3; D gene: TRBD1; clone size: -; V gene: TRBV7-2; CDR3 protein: CASSLGTGGRSDTQYF; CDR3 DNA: TGTGCCAGCAGCCTAGGGACAGGGGGCAGATCAGATACGCAGTATTTT
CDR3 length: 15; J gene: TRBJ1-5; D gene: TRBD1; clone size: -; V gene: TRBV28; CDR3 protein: CASSSPGQTNQPQHF; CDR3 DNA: TGTGCCAGCAGTTCACCGGGACAGACGAATCAGCCCCAGCATTTT
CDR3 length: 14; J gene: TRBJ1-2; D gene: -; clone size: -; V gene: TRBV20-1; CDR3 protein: CSASETGEAYGYTF; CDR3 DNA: TGCAGTGCTAGTGAGACAGGAGAGGCCTATGGCTACACCTTC
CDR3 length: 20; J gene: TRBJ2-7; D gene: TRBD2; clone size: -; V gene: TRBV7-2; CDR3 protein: CASSPPLRDFRTSGNYEQYF; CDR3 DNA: TGTGCCAGCAGCCCCCCCTTACGGGACTTTCGGACTAGCGGAAACTACGAGCAGTACTTC
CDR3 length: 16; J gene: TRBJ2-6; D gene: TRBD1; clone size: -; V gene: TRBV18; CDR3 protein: CASSGTGASGANVLTF; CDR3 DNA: TGTGCCAGCTCAGGGACAGGGGCGTCTGGGGCCAACGTCCTGACTTTC
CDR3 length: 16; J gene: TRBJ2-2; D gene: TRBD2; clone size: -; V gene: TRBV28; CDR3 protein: CASSLYAGVHTGELFF; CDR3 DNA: TGTGCCAGCAGTTTATACGCGGGGGTCCACACCGGGGAGCTGTTTTTT
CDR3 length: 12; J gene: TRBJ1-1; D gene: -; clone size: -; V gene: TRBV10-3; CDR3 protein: CAIRTTNTEAFF; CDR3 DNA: TGTGCCATCAGAACCACGAACACTGAAGCTTTCTTT
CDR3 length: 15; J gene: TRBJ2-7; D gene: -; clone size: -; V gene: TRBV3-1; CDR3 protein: CASSHRQQTGNEQYF; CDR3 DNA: TGTGCCAGCAGCCATCGTCAGCAGACGGGGAATGAGCAGTACTTC
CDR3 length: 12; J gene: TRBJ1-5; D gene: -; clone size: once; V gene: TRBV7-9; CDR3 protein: CASSSLDRPQHF; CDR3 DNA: TGTGCCAGCAGCTCCCTCGACAGGCCCCAGCATTTT
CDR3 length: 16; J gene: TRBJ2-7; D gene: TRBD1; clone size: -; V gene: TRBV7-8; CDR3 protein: CASSPDRDRTNYEQYF; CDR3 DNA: TGTGCCAGCAGCCCTGACCGGGACAGGACTAACTACGAGCAGTACTTC
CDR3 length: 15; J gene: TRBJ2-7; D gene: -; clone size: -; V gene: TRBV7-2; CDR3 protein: CASSLAGGMGYEQYF; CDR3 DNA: TGTGCCAGCAGCTTAGCTGGGGGAATGGGTTACGAGCAGTACTTC
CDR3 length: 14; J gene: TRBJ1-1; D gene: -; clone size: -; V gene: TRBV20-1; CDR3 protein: CSASRSSEDTEAFF; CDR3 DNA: TGCAGTGCTTCCCGGTCCTCGGAGGACACTGAAGCTTTCTTT
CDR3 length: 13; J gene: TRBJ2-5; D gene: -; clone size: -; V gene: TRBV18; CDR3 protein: CASSPGPAKTQYF; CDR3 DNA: TGTGCCAGCTCACCGGGGCCGGCAAAGACCCAGTACTTC
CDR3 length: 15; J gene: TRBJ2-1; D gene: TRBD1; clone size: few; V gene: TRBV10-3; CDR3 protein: CAISEGTGVTNEQFF; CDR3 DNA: TGTGCCATCAGTGAGGGGACAGGGGTTACGAATGAGCAGTTCTTC
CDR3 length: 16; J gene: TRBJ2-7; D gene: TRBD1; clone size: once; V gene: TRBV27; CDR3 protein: CASSYAPGQGPLEQYF; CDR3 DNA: TGTGCCAGCAGTTACGCCCCCGGACAGGGCCCCCTCGAGCAGTACTTC
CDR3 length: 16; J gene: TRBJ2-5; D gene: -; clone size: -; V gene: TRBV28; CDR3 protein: CASSSHFRTDQETQYF; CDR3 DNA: TGTGCCAGCAGTTCCCACTTCCGAACAGACCAAGAGACCCAGTACTTC
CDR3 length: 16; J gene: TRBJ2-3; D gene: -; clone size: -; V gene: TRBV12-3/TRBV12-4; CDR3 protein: CASSLGPQRVTDTQYF; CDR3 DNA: TGTGCCAGCAGCCTCGGTCCCCAACGAGTCACAGATACGCAGTATTTT
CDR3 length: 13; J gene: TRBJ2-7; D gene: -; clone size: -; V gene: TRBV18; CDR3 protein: CASSPASSYEQYF; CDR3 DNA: TGTGCCAGCTCACCGGCCAGCAGCTACGAGCAGTACTTC
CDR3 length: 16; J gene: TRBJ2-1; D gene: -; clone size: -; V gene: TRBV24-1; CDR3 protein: CATMSRGTETYNEQFF; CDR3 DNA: TGTGCCACCATGAGCCGGGGGACAGAGACCTACAATGAGCAGTTCTTC
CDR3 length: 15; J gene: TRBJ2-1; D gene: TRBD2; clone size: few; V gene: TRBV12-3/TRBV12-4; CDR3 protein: CASSFLRGEGVEQFF; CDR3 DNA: TGTGCCAGCAGTTTTTTGCGGGGGGAAGGCGTTGAGCAGTTCTTC
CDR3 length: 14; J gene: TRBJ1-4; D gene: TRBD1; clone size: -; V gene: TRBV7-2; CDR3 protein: CASSSGQGDEKLFF; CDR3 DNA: TGTGCCAGCAGCTCGGGACAGGGGGATGAAAAACTGTTTTTT
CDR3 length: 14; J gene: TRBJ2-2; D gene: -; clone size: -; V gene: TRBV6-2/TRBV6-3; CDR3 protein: CASRVHRDAGELFF; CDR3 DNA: TGTGCCAGCAGAGTACACAGGGATGCCGGGGAGCTGTTTTTT
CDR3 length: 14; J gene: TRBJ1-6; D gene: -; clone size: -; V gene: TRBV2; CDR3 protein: CASSWNAGDSPLHF; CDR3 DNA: TGTGCCAGCAGTTGGAATGCAGGGGACTCACCCCTCCACTTT
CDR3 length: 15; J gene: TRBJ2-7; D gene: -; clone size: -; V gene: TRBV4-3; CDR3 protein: CASSQEWGLSYEQYF; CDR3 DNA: TGCGCCAGCAGCCAAGAGTGGGGGCTCTCCTACGAGCAGTACTTC
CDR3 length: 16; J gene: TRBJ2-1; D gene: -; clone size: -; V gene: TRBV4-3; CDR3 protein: CASSQGFITSYNEQFF; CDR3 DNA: TGCGCCAGCAGCCAAGGGTTCATCACCTCCTACAATGAGCAGTTCTTC
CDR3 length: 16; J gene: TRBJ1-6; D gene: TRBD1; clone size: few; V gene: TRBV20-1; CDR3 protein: CSASSGGGSYNSPLHF; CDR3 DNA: TGCAGTGCTAGTTCAGGGGGCGGCTCCTATAATTCACCCCTCCACTTT
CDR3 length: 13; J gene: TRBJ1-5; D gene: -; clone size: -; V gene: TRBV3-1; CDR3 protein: CASSQMSNQPQHF; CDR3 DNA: TGTGCCAGCAGCCAAATGAGCAATCAGCCCCAGCATTTT
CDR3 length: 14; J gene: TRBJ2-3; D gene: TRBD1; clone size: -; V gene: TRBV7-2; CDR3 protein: CASRLQGSTDTQYF; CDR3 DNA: TGTGCCAGCAGACTACAGGGGAGTACAGATACGCAGTATTTT
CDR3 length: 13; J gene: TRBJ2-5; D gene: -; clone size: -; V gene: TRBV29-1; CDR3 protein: CSVAVLQQETQYF; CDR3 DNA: TGCAGCGTTGCTGTTTTGCAACAAGAGACCCAGTACTTC
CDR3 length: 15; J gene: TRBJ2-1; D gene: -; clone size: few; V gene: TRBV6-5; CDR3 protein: CASSYKAGVGSEQFF; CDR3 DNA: TGTGCCAGCAGTTACAAGGCAGGGGTGGGTAGTGAGCAGTTCTTC
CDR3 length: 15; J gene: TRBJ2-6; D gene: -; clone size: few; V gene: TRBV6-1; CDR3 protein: CASSAEGSGANVLTF; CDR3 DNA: TGTGCCAGCAGTGCAGAGGGTTCTGGGGCCAACGTCCTGACTTTC
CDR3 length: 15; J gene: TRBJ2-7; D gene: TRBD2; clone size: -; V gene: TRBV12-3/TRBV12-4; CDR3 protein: CASNREGLAGAEQYF; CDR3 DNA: TGTGCCAGCAATCGTGAGGGACTAGCGGGAGCCGAGCAGTACTTC
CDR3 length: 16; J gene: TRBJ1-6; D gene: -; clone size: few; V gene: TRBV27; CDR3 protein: CASSLRLSSYNSPLHF; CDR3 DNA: TGTGCCAGCAGTTTAAGGTTAAGCTCCTATAATTCACCCCTCCACTTT